The present entry profiles one T cell receptor beta chain with its context. The germline V gene has CDR1 MGHRA and CDR2 YSYEKL. V was pared by 2 bases and J by 5 bases, with 9 bases between. The CDR3 is 14 amino acids. This sample was included in a study of T cell responses to AZD1222 COVID-19 vaccine. Libraries were prepared by immunoSEQ multiplex PCR; TCRdb keeps only in-frame clonotypes and omits some of them. This table holds 150,000 or so clones, approximately 90% found once. The genes are TRBV4-1 and TRBJ2-2; no reliable D call. This TCR derives from an adult in good health. The sequenced sample was peripheral blood, obtained on day 0 of AZD1222 vaccination. The CDR3 reads CASSQRHLTGELFF. In nucleotides, the CDR3 is TGCGCCAGCAGCCAACGTCATCTAACCGGGGAGCTGTTTTTT.